These 2 T cell receptor beta chains were all obtained from the same sample, sequenced in a study of blood T cell repertoires in COVID-19. Using immunoSEQ multiplex PCR, the repertoire was profiled, and TCRdb retains in-frame clones only, with some absent. The data contain about 380,000 clones, about 85% of them singletons. Sequenced sample: peripheral blood. Source of these receptors: a young woman with acute or convalescent COVID-19.

This chain links TRBV7-8 with TRBJ2-7; tentative D call: TRBD1 (6 bases). Trimming took off 2 bases at V and 4 bases at J, with 9 bases between the two ends. In germline, CDR1 is SGHVS, CDR2 FQNEAQ. The CDR3 runs 13 residues. Here the CDR3 reads CASSLSGVYEQYF. The CDR3 DNA follows: TGTGCCAGCAGCTTATCAGGGGTATACGAGCAGTACTTC.

This chain joins TRBV5-1 and TRBJ2-7; 8 bases line up with TRBD1. This CDR3 has 15 amino acids. V lost 0 bases, J lost 2 bases, and 4 bases stayed unmatched. Germline V gene data show CDR1 as SGHRS and CDR2 as YFSETQ. DNA for the CDR3: TGCGCCAGCAGCTTGGAAGGACAGGGTCCCTACGAGCAGTACTTC. Its protein product is CASSLEGQGPYEQYF. The full variable domain, with the rest looked up from reference TRBV5-1 and TRBJ2-7, is KAGVTQTPRYLIKTRGQQVTLSCSPISGHRSVSWYQQTPGQGLQFLFEYFSETQRNKGNFPGRFSGRQFSNSRSEMNVSTLELGDSALYLCASSLEGQGPYEQYFGPGTRLTVT.